The 27 T cell receptor beta chains below were found in one sample sequenced in a study of T cells after yellow fever vaccination (dated by TCRdb to between 2018 and 2020). The intended sense of this specimen's treatment or condition label: live attenuated yellow fever vaccine strain. Library creation used 5' RACE. Sequencing used an Illumina HiSeq 2500. Using fastp at Q25 and MiXCR, TCRdb reprocessed the public reads and kept productive beta chains. Rows are combined by CDR3 protein, so each entry shows the most common genes and DNA. This sample lists roughly 520,000 distinct CDR3 sequences; 21% were detected once. The ten largest clones add up to about 15% of the sample. The source was PBMCs, collected around 3 weeks after the first yellow fever vaccination. The receptors were gathered from a man younger than 35 who received the YFV17D yellow fever vaccine.

This clonotype has a handful of counts. The CDR3 sequence: CASSFGTGGTEAFF. As DNA, the CDR3 is TGTGCCAGCAGTTTCGGGACAGGGGGGACTGAAGCTTTCTTT. This chain links TRBV12-3 or TRBV12-4 with TRBJ1-1; 11 bases match TRBD1. V was pared by 3 bases and J by 5 bases, with 2 bases of the junction left unmatched. The CDR3 has 14 residues.

This clonotype has only a few counts. V usage is TRBV7-2 and J usage is TRBJ2-1, with TRBD2 matching over 8 bases. CDR1 is SGHTA, CDR2 FQGNSA, per germline. The V and J ends lost 6 bases and 4 bases, in that order; junction bases with no gene match: 11. CDR3 length equals 16 residues. Here the CDR3 DNA reads TGTGCCAGCAGACGGGGGGGCGTCCAGGGGTACAATGAGCAGTTCTTC. Its protein is CASRRGGVQGYNEQFF.

V usage is TRBV12-3 or TRBV12-4 and J usage is TRBJ2-3; D remains ambiguous. Trimming took off 4 bases at V and 0 bases at J, with 8 bases between the two ends. The CDR3 loop spans 14 amino acids. CDR3 in DNA: TGTGCCAGCAGTTCCTTTGGGAGCACAGATACGCAGTATTTT. It codes for CASSSFGSTDTQYF.

The chain joins TRBV6-2 or TRBV6-3 to TRBJ2-7, with a weak D call TRBD2 (7 bases). Trimming shortened V by 8 bases and J by 3 bases, and 29 bases separated the two germline ends. This CDR3 spans 18 amino acids. Germline V gene lookup returns CDR1 MNHEY and CDR2 SVGEGT. This CDR3 reads CASFSGRQPRRGGYEQYV. In DNA form, the CDR3 reads TGTGCCAGCTTCTCGGGGCGGCAACCTCGTAGGGGGGGCTACGAGCAGTACGTC.

This clonotype appeared many times. The chain links TRBV20-1 to TRBJ2-3; 7 positions match TRBD2. Germline assignment: CDR1 DFQATT and CDR2 SNEGSKA (reference sequence). The V gene end was trimmed by 3 bases and the J gene end by 2 bases; junction bases not matched to a gene: 11. The CDR3 loop spans 16 amino acids. CDR3 in DNA: TGCAGTGCTAGTACGGCGGGGGACTTGGACACAGATACGCAGTATTTT. Translation gives CSASTAGDLDTDTQYF.

V is TRBV12-3 or TRBV12-4 and J is TRBJ1-4; D call uncertain. The V end lost 3 bases, the J end lost 8 bases, and 13 bases lay between the germline ends. The CDR3 has 14 amino acids. CDR3 region: CASSFLANGEKLFF. The CDR3 DNA reads as TGTGCCAGCAGTTTTTTGGCCAATGGAGAAAAACTGTTTTTT.

A few counts support this clonotype. This rearrangement joins TRBV20-1 to TRBJ1-4; maybe TRBD1 (5 bases). The CDR3 is 15 residues long. Germline-derived CDR1 and CDR2 are DFQATT and SNEGSKA (reference sequence). Trimming shortened V by 0 bases and J by 5 bases, and 13 bases separated the two germline ends. CDR3 in amino acids: CSARDLGQGNEKLFF. CDR3 nucleotide sequence: TGCAGTGCTAGAGATCTAGGGCAGGGAAATGAAAAACTGTTTTTT.

The chain links TRBV7-2 to TRBJ1-2, with D unresolved. The CDR3 length is 12 residues. Between the trimmed V and J ends, which lost 1 base and 8 bases, there was a span of 8 bases. Looked up from germline, CDR1 is SGHTA and CDR2 is FQGNSA. The CDR3 nucleotides read TGTGCCAGCAGCTTAGGCTTGGGCGGCTACACCTTC. It specifies CASSLGLGGYTF.

This clonotype was counted only a few times. This chain connects TRBV28 to TRBJ1-5; unclear D gene. The CDR3 spans 12 residues. The germline gives CDR1 MDHEN, CDR2 SYDVKM. The germline V and J ends were trimmed by 5 bases and 7 bases, with 9 bases remaining between them. Here the CDR3 reads CASSAYRQPQHF. DNA of the CDR3: TGTGCCAGCAGTGCTTACCGGCAGCCCCAGCATTTT.

This clonotype was seen a few times. The chain carries TRBV12-5 and TRBJ2-3, with 8 bases fitting TRBD2. Losses at the gene ends were 1 base for V and 8 bases for J; bases not matched to a gene: 11. This CDR3 region has 16 residues. Germline values: CDR1 LGHNT, CDR2 FRNRAP. DNA for the CDR3: TGTGCTAGTGGTTTGGCGACAAGCGGGGGAGGAGGTACGCAGTATTTT. Encoded protein: CASGLATSGGGGTQYF.

The genes are TRBV6-2 or TRBV6-3 and TRBJ1-2, with D possibly TRBD1 on 6 matching bases. The CDR3 is made up of 11 amino acids. Germline CDR1 MNHEY, CDR2 SVGEGT. V gave up 4 bases and J gave up 6 bases, with 6 bases separating them. The CDR3 protein is CASSSGDGYTF. CDR3 nucleotides: TGTGCCAGCAGTTCAGGGGATGGCTACACCTTC.

The chain carries TRBV5-1 and TRBJ1-5, with TRBD1 identical over 7 bases. Germline CDR1 reads SGHRS; CDR2 reads YFSETQ. The CDR3 has 15 amino acids. V lost 5 bases to trimming and J lost 7 bases; unmatched junction nucleotides: 12. Here the CDR3 reads CASSPSQGRWQPQHF. The DNA of the CDR3 is TGCGCCAGCAGTCCCTCACAGGGGCGGTGGCAGCCCCAGCATTTT.

The chain joins TRBV20-1 to TRBJ2-2; D may correspond to TRBD1 or TRBD2 (6 bases each). The length of the CDR3 is 14 residues. V lost 3 bases, J lost 3 bases, and 11 bases lay in between. CDR1 is DFQATT and CDR2 is SNEGSKA in the germline V gene (reference sequence). CDR3 nucleotide sequence: TGCAGTGCTAGTGGGGGGCGCGACACCGGGGAGCTGTTTTTT. This codes for CSASGGRDTGELFF.

This chain connects TRBV5-1 to TRBJ2-5, with D unclear. Germline CDR1 reads SGHRS; CDR2 reads YFSETQ. The CDR3 is 13 residues long. Trimming cost V 6 bases and J 5 bases, with 14 bases left between them. This chain's CDR3 is CASNLDGYETQYF. As DNA, the CDR3 is TGCGCCAGCAACCTTGACGGGTACGAGACCCAGTACTTC.

This clonotype was found many times. This chain joins TRBV7-9 and TRBJ2-1; D is perhaps TRBD1 (5 bases). Germline V gene sequence: CDR1 SEHNR, CDR2 FQNEAQ (reference sequence). Trimming took off 1 base at V and 7 bases at J, with 8 bases between the two ends. The CDR3 spans 13 residues. Here the CDR3 reads CASSLEGANEQFF. CDR3 coding DNA: TGTGCCAGCAGCTTAGAAGGGGCTAATGAGCAGTTCTTC.

This clonotype has only a few counts. The rearrangement joins TRBV15 to TRBJ2-3; 10 positions match TRBD2. V dropped 2 bases and J dropped 9; count of bases not matched to a gene: 11. CDR3 length: 16 amino acids. Germline CDR1 reads LNHNV; CDR2 reads YYDKDF (reference sequence). In nucleotides, the CDR3 is TGTGCCACCAGCAGACTTGGGACTAGCGTCGGGAGGACGCAGTATTTT. Translation gives CATSRLGTSVGRTQYF.

The J gene is TRBJ1-1, the V gene TRBV4-3, with D perhaps matching TRBD1 (6 bases). The V gene's germline CDR1 is LGHNA and CDR2 YSLEER. This CDR3 has 15 amino acids. Trimming removed 5 bases from V and 10 bases from J, with 23 bases in between. In DNA, the CDR3 is TGCGCCAGCAGCTCCGACGTCGAGCTACAGGGAAGAGCTTTCTTT. Encoded protein: CASSSDVELQGRAFF.

This clonotype was detected many times. The rearrangement joins TRBV5-1 to TRBJ2-3; 11 positions agree with TRBD2. This CDR3 spans 16 amino acids. After removal of 4 bases from V and 2 bases from J, the junction contained 6 bases not matched to a gene. Per the germline V gene, CDR1 is SGHRS and CDR2 is YFSETQ. The DNA for the CDR3 is TGCGCCAGCAGCCCAGGGACTAGCGGAAACACAGATACGCAGTATTTT. Translating it yields CASSPGTSGNTDTQYF.

This clonotype was recorded many times. This chain connects TRBV5-1 to TRBJ1-1; possibly TRBD1 for D (6 bases). CDR3 length equals 13 residues. The V gene lost 5 bases and the J gene lost 2 bases, with 10 bases spanning the gap. Germline-derived CDR1 and CDR2 are SGHRS and YFSETQ. CDR3 nucleotides: TGCGCCAGCAGAGAACAGGGTAACACTGAAGCTTTCTTT. Amino acids: CASREQGNTEAFF.

Only a few counts were recorded for this clonotype. The chain uses TRBV12-3 or TRBV12-4 and TRBJ1-5; TRBD1 might be the D (5 bases). The CDR3 is made up of 15 amino acids. Trimming took 4 bases from V and 2 from J, leaving 12 bases between them. The CDR3 bases are TGTGCCAGCAGTTCGGGGGGAGGGCGCAATCAGCCCCAGCATTTT. Translating it yields CASSSGGGRNQPQHF.

The CDR3 DNA is TGTGCCAGCAGCTCTCGACAGGGAGGCGTCTACGAGCAGTACTTC. Translating gives CASSSRQGGVYEQYF. The chain carries TRBV7-2 and TRBJ2-7, with D possibly matching TRBD1 (7 bases). Germline-derived CDR1 and CDR2 are SGHTA and FQGNSA. V lost 4 bases and J 3 bases, leaving 16 bases between the germline ends. The CDR3 has 15 amino acids. Together with reference TRBV7-2 and TRBJ2-7, the CDR3 gives the full variable domain: GAGVSQSPSNKVTEKGKDVELRCDPISGHTALYWYRQSLGQGLEFLIYFQGNSAPDKSGLPSDRFSAERTGGSVSTLTIQRTQQEDSAVYLCASSSRQGGVYEQYFGPGTRLTVT.

The chain joins TRBV18 to TRBJ2-1, with 8 bases that match TRBD1. Germline CDR1 is KGHSH and CDR2 is LQKENI. CDR3 length: 16 residues. V gave up 3 bases and J gave up 0 bases; unmatched junction bases: 4. The DNA of the CDR3 is TGTGCCAGCTCACCGACCGGGACAGGCTCCTACAATGAGCAGTTCTTC. It translates to CASSPTGTGSYNEQFF.

The rearrangement joins TRBV4-3 to TRBJ2-1; D is undetermined. The length of the CDR3 is 16 residues. Trimming pared 0 bases from V and 0 bases from J, leaving 9 bases between. Germline CDR1 and CDR2: LGHNA and YSLEER. CDR3 sequence reads: CASSQDGDYSYNEQFF. The CDR3, as DNA: TGCGCCAGCAGCCAAGACGGCGATTACTCCTACAATGAGCAGTTCTTC.

This clonotype occurred a few times. V and J are TRBV19 and TRBJ2-1, with TRBD1 matching over 8 bases. This CDR3 contains 13 residues. CDR1 is LNHDA and CDR2 is SQIVND in the germline V gene (reference sequence). J was trimmed by 8 bases and V by 5 bases; bases with no gene match: 5. The CDR3 is CASSWPGGDEQFF. CDR3 DNA: TGTGCCAGTAGTTGGCCAGGGGGCGATGAGCAGTTCTTC.

This clonotype was recorded a few times. The J gene is TRBJ2-3, the V gene TRBV5-1, with 9 bases that match TRBD2. Losses at the gene ends were 6 bases for V and 6 bases for J; bases not matched to a gene: 26. The CDR3 length is 20 residues. In germline, CDR1 is SGHRS, CDR2 YFSETQ. CDR3 protein: CASTTTWLSSGASPTDTQYF. The CDR3 nucleotides read TGCGCCAGCACCACAACCTGGCTGTCTAGCGGGGCTTCTCCGACGGATACGCAGTATTTT. Variable domain in full (rest from reference TRBV5-1 and TRBJ2-3): KAGVTQTPRYLIKTRGQQVTLSCSPISGHRSVSWYQQTPGQGLQFLFEYFSETQRNKGNFPGRFSGRQFSNSRSEMNVSTLELGDSALYLCASTTTWLSSGASPTDTQYFGPGTRLTVL.

The rearrangement uses TRBV6-6 and TRBJ1-1, with D perhaps TRBD1 (5 bases). The ends were cut back, 2 bases at V and 11 bases at J, with 15 bases in the middle. Germline CDR1 MNHNY, CDR2 SVGAGI (reference sequence). The CDR3 has 13 amino acids. The CDR3 DNA reads as TGTGCCAGCAGTTACCCGGCGGGGGACGACGCTTTCTTT. It translates to CASSYPAGDDAFF.

This clonotype was observed a handful of times. The rearrangement uses TRBV6-1 and TRBJ1-6; D gene uncertain. Germline CDR1 MNHNS, CDR2 SASEGT. Trimming stripped 8 bases from V and 5 bases from J, with 16 bases between. The CDR3 sequence is 15 residues long. The CDR3 loop reads CASPQIPINNSPLHF. CDR3 bases: TGTGCCAGCCCTCAGATCCCGATTAATAATTCACCCCTCCACTTT.